Listed below are T cell receptor beta chains from one sample, sequenced in a study of blood T cell repertoires in COVID-19. Some clones are missing from TCRdb's copy, which holds only in-frame ones; the method was immunoSEQ multiplex PCR. The data show 210,000 or so clones, with about 90% seen just once and about 1.9% held by the top ten. What was sequenced was peripheral blood. The receptor set was obtained from a man between 40 and 49 years old with active or convalescent COVID-19. Each CDR3 is given with its conserved first and last residue. D genes are given only for firm matches. A clone size is listed for some rows: how often the clone was seen (once, few, many), or a class if it is expanded.

clone_size: NA
j_call: TRBJ2-2
v_call: TRBV9
d_call: NA
cdr3_aa: CASSVERGSGNTGELFF
cdr3_nt: TGTGCCAGCAGCGTAGAACGGGGGTCGGGGAACACCGGGGAGCTGTTTTTT

clone_size: NA
j_call: TRBJ2-7
v_call: TRBV11-1
d_call: NA
cdr3_aa: CASSQPGGRYEQYF
cdr3_nt: TGTGCCAGCAGCCAACCAGGGGGGCGCTACGAGCAGTACTTC

clone_size: NA
j_call: TRBJ2-1
v_call: TRBV2
d_call: TRBD2
cdr3_aa: CASSVQRGGSEQFF
cdr3_nt: TGTGCCAGCAGTGTGCAGCGGGGGGGCAGTGAGCAGTTCTTC

clone_size: NA
j_call: TRBJ2-5
v_call: TRBV5-1
d_call: NA
cdr3_aa: CASSLTPNSQETQYF
cdr3_nt: TGCGCCAGCAGCCTGACACCGAATTCTCAAGAGACCCAGTACTTC

clone_size: NA
j_call: TRBJ1-1
v_call: TRBV27
d_call: NA
cdr3_aa: CASSSPTENTEAFF
cdr3_nt: TGTGCCAGCAGTTCCCCGACAGAGAACACTGAAGCTTTCTTT

clone_size: NA
j_call: TRBJ2-7
v_call: TRBV4-1
d_call: TRBD1
cdr3_aa: CASSHRQGTYEQYF
cdr3_nt: TGCGCCAGCAGCCACAGACAGGGTACCTACGAGCAGTACTTC

clone_size: NA
j_call: TRBJ1-1
v_call: TRBV28
d_call: NA
cdr3_aa: CASSSFPTGMAEAFF
cdr3_nt: TGTGCCAGCAGTAGTTTCCCAACAGGGATGGCTGAAGCTTTCTTT

clone_size: NA
j_call: TRBJ2-7
v_call: TRBV7-9
d_call: TRBD1
cdr3_aa: CASSPRISTGGTSYEQYF
cdr3_nt: TGTGCCAGCAGCCCCCGGATTTCGACAGGGGGGACGTCCTACGAGCAGTACTTC

clone_size: many
j_call: TRBJ1-6
v_call: TRBV19
d_call: NA
cdr3_aa: CASSPSGTKGSPLHF
cdr3_nt: TGTGCCAGTAGTCCATCCGGGACAAAGGGTTCACCCCTCCACTTT

clone_size: NA
j_call: TRBJ2-4
v_call: TRBV18
d_call: TRBD2
cdr3_aa: CASSPPGLAGAGAKNIQYF
cdr3_nt: TGTGCCAGCTCACCTCCGGGACTAGCGGGGGCGGGAGCCAAAAACATTCAGTACTTC

clone_size: many
j_call: TRBJ2-7
v_call: TRBV28
d_call: NA
cdr3_aa: CASFDSINLRSSYEQYF
cdr3_nt: TGTGCCAGTTTCGACAGCATCAACCTAAGGAGCTCCTACGAGCAGTACTTC

clone_size: NA
j_call: TRBJ1-4
v_call: TRBV6-1
d_call: NA
cdr3_aa: CASSAHRVGTNEKLFF
cdr3_nt: TGTGCCAGCAGTGCGCACAGGGTAGGAACTAATGAAAAACTGTTTTTT

clone_size: few
j_call: TRBJ1-1
v_call: TRBV28
d_call: TRBD1
cdr3_aa: CASSFQGVSTEAFF
cdr3_nt: TGTGCCAGCAGTTTCCAGGGGGTCAGCACTGAAGCTTTCTTT

clone_size: NA
j_call: TRBJ1-1
v_call: TRBV5-4
d_call: NA
cdr3_aa: CASSFMVRVAQLNTEAFF
cdr3_nt: TGTGCCAGCAGCTTCATGGTCAGGGTAGCACAACTTAACACTGAAGCTTTCTTT

clone_size: few
j_call: TRBJ1-2
v_call: TRBV19
d_call: NA
cdr3_aa: CASSPYEGYGYTF
cdr3_nt: TGTGCCAGTAGCCCATACGAGGGCTATGGCTACACCTTC

clone_size: NA
j_call: TRBJ1-2
v_call: TRBV15
d_call: NA
cdr3_aa: CATSRDGRGGGYTF
cdr3_nt: TGTGCCACCAGCAGAGATGGGAGGGGTGGTGGCTACACCTTC

clone_size: NA
j_call: TRBJ2-1
v_call: TRBV2
d_call: TRBD2
cdr3_aa: CASSRPDLAGGYNEQFF
cdr3_nt: TGTGCCAGCAGTCGCCCCGATCTAGCGGGAGGTTACAATGAGCAGTTCTTC

clone_size: NA
j_call: TRBJ2-7
v_call: TRBV5-4
d_call: TRBD1
cdr3_aa: CASSSRDRGYEQYF
cdr3_nt: TGTGCCAGCAGCTCCCGGGACAGGGGTTACGAGCAGTACTTC

clone_size: NA
j_call: TRBJ2-2
v_call: TRBV28
d_call: TRBD2
cdr3_aa: CATQSGGATGELFF
cdr3_nt: TGTGCCACCCAGAGCGGGGGGGCCACCGGGGAGCTGTTTTTT

clone_size: NA
j_call: TRBJ2-3
v_call: TRBV14
d_call: TRBD2
cdr3_aa: CASSHLLLRTSGSTDTQYF
cdr3_nt: TGTGCCAGCAGCCACCTACTCTTGAGGACTAGCGGGAGCACAGATACGCAGTATTTT

clone_size: NA
j_call: TRBJ2-1
v_call: TRBV24-1
d_call: NA
cdr3_aa: CATGDFNNEQFF
cdr3_nt: TGTGCCACCGGAGACTTCAACAATGAGCAGTTCTTC

clone_size: NA
j_call: TRBJ1-2
v_call: TRBV7-9
d_call: NA
cdr3_aa: CASSPQGYDYTF
cdr3_nt: TGTGCCAGCAGCCCGCAGGGCTACGACTACACCTTC

clone_size: NA
j_call: TRBJ2-7
v_call: TRBV11-2
d_call: NA
cdr3_aa: CASSLWDKSYEQYF
cdr3_nt: TGTGCCAGCAGCCTCTGGGACAAAAGCTACGAGCAGTACTTC

clone_size: NA
j_call: TRBJ2-2
v_call: TRBV11-2
d_call: NA
cdr3_aa: CASSLGQYTGELFF
cdr3_nt: TGTGCCAGCAGCTTAGGACAGTACACCGGGGAGCTGTTTTTT

clone_size: NA
j_call: TRBJ2-5
v_call: TRBV24-1
d_call: TRBD1
cdr3_aa: CATSDPGQGSETQYF
cdr3_nt: TGTGCCACCAGTGACCCGGGACAGGGGAGCGAGACCCAGTACTTC

clone_size: NA
j_call: TRBJ1-1
v_call: TRBV10-1
d_call: TRBD1
cdr3_aa: CASSESTGGRTEAFF
cdr3_nt: TGCGCCAGCAGTGAGTCGACAGGGGGCCGCACTGAAGCTTTCTTT

clone_size: few
j_call: TRBJ1-3
v_call: TRBV29-1
d_call: NA
cdr3_aa: CSVDGQGSGNTIYF
cdr3_nt: TGCAGCGTTGACGGGCAGGGCTCTGGAAACACCATATATTTT

clone_size: NA
j_call: TRBJ2-7
v_call: TRBV5-1
d_call: TRBD1
cdr3_aa: CASHEGANEQYF
cdr3_nt: TGCGCCAGCCATGAGGGGGCGAACGAGCAGTACTTC

clone_size: NA
j_call: TRBJ1-1
v_call: TRBV19
d_call: NA
cdr3_aa: CASSIGVKGVEAFF
cdr3_nt: TGTGCCAGTAGTATTGGGGTTAAAGGGGTGGAAGCTTTCTTT

clone_size: NA
j_call: TRBJ1-1
v_call: TRBV6-5
d_call: NA
cdr3_aa: CASSLDSGLRNTEAFF
cdr3_nt: TGTGCCAGCAGTTTGGATTCGGGACTTAGGAACACTGAAGCTTTCTTT

clone_size: NA
j_call: TRBJ2-6
v_call: TRBV4-1
d_call: NA
cdr3_aa: CASSQVTRETSGANVLTF
cdr3_nt: TGCGCCAGCAGCCAAGTGACGAGGGAGACCTCTGGGGCCAACGTCCTGACTTTC

clone_size: NA
j_call: TRBJ2-7
v_call: TRBV28
d_call: TRBD1
cdr3_aa: CASSSPTGTSYEQYF
cdr3_nt: TGTGCCAGCAGTTCCCCGACAGGGACGAGCTACGAGCAGTACTTC

clone_size: NA
j_call: TRBJ1-5
v_call: TRBV2
d_call: NA
cdr3_aa: CASSGRGGSNQPQHF
cdr3_nt: TGTGCCAGCAGTGGAAGGGGGGGTAGCAATCAGCCCCAGCATTTT

clone_size: once
j_call: TRBJ2-6
v_call: TRBV4-1
d_call: TRBD1
cdr3_aa: CASSQVDRAGANVLTF
cdr3_nt: TGCGCCAGCAGCCAGGTGGACAGGGCCGGGGCCAACGTCCTGACTTTC

clone_size: few
j_call: TRBJ1-1
v_call: TRBV19
d_call: NA
cdr3_aa: CASSAKGDTEAFF
cdr3_nt: TGTGCCAGTAGTGCGAAGGGGGACACTGAAGCTTTCTTT

clone_size: NA
j_call: TRBJ1-2
v_call: TRBV6-5
d_call: NA
cdr3_aa: CASTRGVGYGYTF
cdr3_nt: TGTGCCAGCACCCGGGGGGTGGGCTATGGCTACACCTTC

clone_size: NA
j_call: TRBJ2-2
v_call: TRBV7-9
d_call: TRBD2
cdr3_aa: CASSFKSGGASTGELFF
cdr3_nt: TGTGCCAGCAGCTTCAAGAGCGGGGGGGCGAGCACCGGGGAGCTGTTTTTT

clone_size: NA
j_call: TRBJ2-7
v_call: TRBV6-6
d_call: TRBD2
cdr3_aa: CASSHLAGGPYEQYF
cdr3_nt: TGTGCCAGCAGCCATCTAGCGGGAGGGCCATACGAGCAGTACTTC

clone_size: NA
j_call: TRBJ2-3
v_call: TRBV27
d_call: TRBD1
cdr3_aa: CASRGTGTGGTDTQYF
cdr3_nt: TGTGCCAGCAGGGGAACCGGGACAGGGGGGACAGATACGCAGTATTTT

clone_size: NA
j_call: TRBJ2-7
v_call: TRBV6-2/TRBV6-3
d_call: NA
cdr3_aa: CASSYSAREQYF
cdr3_nt: TGTGCCAGCAGTTATAGTGCGCGCGAGCAGTACTTC

clone_size: NA
j_call: TRBJ2-7
v_call: TRBV4-1
d_call: TRBD2
cdr3_aa: CASSQWTSGNYEQYF
cdr3_nt: TGCGCCAGCAGCCAATGGACTAGCGGTAACTACGAGCAGTACTTC